This T cell receptor (beta chain) is from a study of shared clonotypes between healthy human individuals. Study-wide results and caveats: Sharing of clonotypes among donors was expected to vary with sequencing depth. Non-shared clonotypes were found to have lower generation probabilities than the clonotypes that were shared by all four of the sorted-subset donors.

A remark on this clone: Its matching antigen is unknown.

The authors' processing: With immunoSEQ giving junction-only sequences and no quality scores, filtering differed. Method: immunoSEQ multiplex PCR; TCRdb's copy keeps in-frame clones and lacks some. The V and J calls and clone size are taken from that table; D and trimming were inferred from the DNA. Among roughly 410,000 clones listed, 95% to 97% were seen once. With 5 bases removed from V and 1 base from J, the gap between germline ends came to 11 bases. Germline V gives CDR1 MDHEN, CDR2 SYDVKM. CDR3 length equals 14 residues. The chain uses TRBV28 and TRBJ1-1; TRBD1 is a possible D gene (6 bases). The TCR sequence derives from a man aged 25 to 40 in good health. The material sequenced was memory CD8+ T cells sorted from blood. Sample subset: CD45RO+ cells pooled with CCR7-negative TemRA cells. In DNA, the CDR3 is TGTGCCAGCAGTCCAGGGGCCGCGAACACTGAAGCTTTCTTT. It yields the protein CASSPGAANTEAFF.